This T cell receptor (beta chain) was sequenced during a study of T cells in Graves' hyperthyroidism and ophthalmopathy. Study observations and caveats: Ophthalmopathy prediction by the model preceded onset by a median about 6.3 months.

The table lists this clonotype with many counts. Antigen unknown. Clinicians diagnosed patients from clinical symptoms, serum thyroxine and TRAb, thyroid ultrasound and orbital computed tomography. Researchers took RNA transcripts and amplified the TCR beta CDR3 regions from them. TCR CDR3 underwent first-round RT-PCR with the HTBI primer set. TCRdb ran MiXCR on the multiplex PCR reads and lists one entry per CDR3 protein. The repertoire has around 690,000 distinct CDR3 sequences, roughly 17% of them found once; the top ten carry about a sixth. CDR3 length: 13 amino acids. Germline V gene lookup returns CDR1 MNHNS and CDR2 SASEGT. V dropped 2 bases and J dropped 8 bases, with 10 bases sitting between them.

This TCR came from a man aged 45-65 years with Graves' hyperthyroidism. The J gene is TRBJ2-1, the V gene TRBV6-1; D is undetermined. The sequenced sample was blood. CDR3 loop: CASSELNGYEQFF. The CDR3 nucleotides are TGTGCCAGCAGTGAATTAAACGGTTATGAGCAGTTCTTC.